This T cell receptor (beta chain) is from a study of T cell responses to AZD1222 COVID-19 vaccine. Assay used: immunoSEQ multiplex PCR; TCRdb lists only in-frame clones, some missing. The data hold about 160,000 clones, with roughly nine tenths observed a single time. Trimming removed 5 bases at V and 15 bases at J, with 14 bases between. Per the germline V gene, CDR1 is SEHNR and CDR2 is FQNEAQ (reference sequence). The CDR3 has 11 amino acids. Concerning this clone itself: Its specificity is not known.

Study-wide results and limits: Donors were largely white British and mainly female; clonal diversity was possibly underestimated.

This receptor was taken from an adult who received the AZD1222 COVID-19 vaccine. The material sequenced was peripheral blood, taken 28 days after the second AZD1222 dose. The chain carries TRBV7-9 and TRBJ2-1, with a possible D match to TRBD2 (6 bases). The CDR3 protein is CASSPSGPRFF. Here the CDR3 DNA reads TGTGCCAGCAGCCCAAGCGGGCCGAGGTTCTTC.